This TCR beta chain is drawn from a study of blood T cell repertoires in COVID-19. Looking at the study overall: Sites in the United States, Italy and Spain provided acute and convalescent COVID-19 samples.

This clone was observed a single time. The CDR3 runs 16 residues. Germline V gene lookup returns CDR1 MNHNY and CDR2 SVGAGI (reference sequence). The V end lost 5 bases, the J end lost 0 bases, and 14 bases lay between the germline ends. Original handling: Amplified reference gene primers provided the basis for estimating nucleated cell counts. Assay used: immunoSEQ multiplex PCR; TCRdb lists only in-frame clones, some missing. V, J and clone size are those of that table, while D and trimming were read from the DNA. The sample consists of 95,000 to 150,000 clones, about 80% of them appearing once. The chain combines TRBV6-6 with TRBJ2-1; a possible D gene is TRBD1 (6 bases). Sequencing was performed on peripheral blood. This clonotype originated in a man between 60 and 75 years old with active or convalescent COVID-19. The DNA of the CDR3 is TGTGCCAGCAGTCCGGGGACATTCAGCTCCTACAATGAGCAGTTCTTC. Encoded protein: CASSPGTFSSYNEQFF.